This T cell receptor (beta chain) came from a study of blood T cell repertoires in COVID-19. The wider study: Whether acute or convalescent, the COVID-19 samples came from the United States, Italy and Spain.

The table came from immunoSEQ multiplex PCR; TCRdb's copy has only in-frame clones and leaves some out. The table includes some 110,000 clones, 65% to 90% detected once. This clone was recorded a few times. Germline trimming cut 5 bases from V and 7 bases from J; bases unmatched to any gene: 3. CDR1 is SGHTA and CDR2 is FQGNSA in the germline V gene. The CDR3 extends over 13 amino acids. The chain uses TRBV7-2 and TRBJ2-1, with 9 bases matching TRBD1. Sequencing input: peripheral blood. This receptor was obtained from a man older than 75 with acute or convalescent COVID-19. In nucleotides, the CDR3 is TGTGCCAGCAGCCGGGACAGGGTTAATGAGCAGTTCTTC. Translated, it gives CASSRDRVNEQFF.